These T cell receptor beta chains were read from a single sample in a study of cytomegalovirus exposure and HLA in healthy donors. The data were produced by immunoSEQ multiplex PCR, yet TCRdb's version contains in-frame clones alone and is incomplete. Among 84,000 or so clones listed, around 77% were seen once. The sequencing input was PBMCs. These receptors all come from a man aged 45-65 years in good health and CMV-seronegative. The CDR3 runs from the conserved cysteine through the conserved F or W. A D gene is named only where the DNA matches it firmly. Expanded clones are given a class, and other clones once, few, many or no size at all.

J	D	size	V	DNA	CDR3
TRBJ1-2	TRBD1	.	TRBV30	TGTGCCTGGGCGGGACAGATAGCTAACTATGGCTACACCTTC	CAWAGQIANYGYTF
TRBJ2-3	.	once	TRBV2	TGTGCCAGCATAAGGGAGTATGCGGATACGCAGTATTTT	CASIREYADTQYF
TRBJ1-2	TRBD1	.	TRBV29-1	TGCAGCGTTGAAGGAGGTGAACCGGGACAGAGCTACACCTTC	CSVEGGEPGQSYTF
TRBJ2-5	.	.	TRBV10-3	TGTGCCACGACGAAAGGGGAAGAGACCCAGTACTTC	CATTKGEETQYF
TRBJ2-1	TRBD1	.	TRBV4-3	TGCGCCAGCAGCCAAGAGGGGCCAGGGGGCCCGGGCGCCTACAATGAGCAGTTCTTC	CASSQEGPGGPGAYNEQFF
TRBJ2-7	.	once	TRBV15	TGTGCCACCAGCAGAGGGACAGAAGTGGGATACGAGCAGTACTTC	CATSRGTEVGYEQYF
TRBJ2-1	.	.	TRBV18	TGTGCCAGCTCACCAAGGCCCCGCGGGCGTGAGCAGTTCTTC	CASSPRPRGREQFF
TRBJ2-5	TRBD2	.	TRBV7-9	TGTGCCAGCAGCTTACCCCAAAGCGGGGGGGCTTTAGAACAAGAGACCCAGTACTTC	CASSLPQSGGALEQETQYF
TRBJ1-4	.	.	TRBV5-1	TGCGCCAGCAGCTCGACAGCAACTAATGAAAAACTGTTTTTT	CASSSTATNEKLFF
TRBJ1-2	TRBD1	.	TRBV6-5	TGTGCCAGCAGTCCCGGCGTAGGGGGCGCTAATGGCTACACCTTC	CASSPGVGGANGYTF
TRBJ2-7	TRBD2	once	TRBV19	TGTGCCAGTAGTATTGTGGGGGGGTCCTACTACGAGCAGTACTTC	CASSIVGGSYYEQYF
TRBJ1-4	.	once	TRBV4-3	TGCGCCAGCAGCCAAGTTGGTGCGCAGGCGAAAGAAAAACTGTTTTTT	CASSQVGAQAKEKLFF
TRBJ1-5	.	.	TRBV6-5	TGTGCCACCCCCACCGGGGAGGGGCATGAGCCCCAGCATTTT	CATPTGEGHEPQHF
TRBJ2-7	TRBD1	.	TRBV14	TGTGCCAGCAGCCCACTCGGGACAGTCGCCTACGAGCAGTACTTC	CASSPLGTVAYEQYF
TRBJ1-6	TRBD1	.	TRBV6-1	TGTGCCAGCAGTGAAATCAGGGGGATGGGGAATTCACCCCTCCACTTT	CASSEIRGMGNSPLHF
TRBJ1-5	TRBD1	.	TRBV28	TGTGCCAGCAATCCGCTCGGACAGGAAAATCAGCCCCAGCATTTT	CASNPLGQENQPQHF
TRBJ2-1	.	.	TRBV5-1	TGCGCCAGCAGCTTTACTAGCAATGAGCAGTTCTTC	CASSFTSNEQFF
TRBJ2-3	TRBD2	few	TRBV2	TGTGCCAGCAGCGGGACTAGCGGGGGGATTAGCACAGATACGCAGTATTTT	CASSGTSGGISTDTQYF
TRBJ1-1	.	.	TRBV6-5	TGTGCCAGCAGGGGCCTGAACACTGAAGCTTTCTTT	CASRGLNTEAFF